This TCR beta chain is from a study of T-cell reconstitution after alpha-beta-depleted transplantation in children. This clonotype was counted only a few times. The germline CDR1 and CDR2 sequences are DFQATT and SNEGSKA (reference sequence). CDR3 length equals 13 residues. Unique molecular identifiers featured in how the TCRbeta library was prepared. TCRdb ran MiXCR on the PCR reads and lists one entry per CDR3 protein. The sample includes approximately 420,000 distinct CDR3 sequences, about a tenth of them seen just once. This material consisted of PBMCs from the stem cell graft donor, taken from the stem cell graft. The receptor's source is a human donor who donated a stem cell graft to a child with acute myeloid leukemia. The V gene is TRBV20-1, the J gene TRBJ2-3, with D unclear. The CDR3 bases are TGCAGCGCCGCCCCGATCGGGACAGATACGCAGTATTTT. The encoded protein is CSAAPIGTDTQYF.